The 17 T cell receptor beta chains given below trace back to one sample, sequenced in a study of glioma-infiltrating T cells. TCR alpha and beta CDR3 regions were amplified from RNA using iRepertoire nested multiplex PCR. MiXCR, applied by TCRdb to the multiplex PCR reads, yields one record per CDR3 protein. The table includes 100,000 to 150,000 distinct CDR3 sequences, around a quarter detected once. Sequenced sample: glioma tissue, nonneoplastic brain tissue, or PBMCs (not recorded which). These receptors originate from a human donor with low-grade glioma or glioblastoma, undergoing nonglioma brain surgery, or in good health (not recorded which).

The rearrangement joins TRBV19 to TRBJ2-2; 7 positions agree with TRBD1. Trimming removed 2 bases from V and 4 bases from J; junction bases left unmatched: 4. The CDR3 consists of 15 residues. From germline, CDR1 is LNHDA and CDR2 SQIVND (reference sequence). CDR3 sequence (DNA): TGTGCCAGTAGTATACAGGACAGGATCACCGGGGAGCTGTTTTTT. Translation: CASSIQDRITGELFF.

This clonotype was counted ten times or more. This sequence joins TRBV6-2 or TRBV6-3 and TRBJ2-3; 9 nucleotides line up with TRBD2. J was trimmed by 2 bases and V by 5 bases; bases with no gene match: 8. Germline CDR1 and CDR2: MNHEY and SVGEGT. This CDR3 region has 16 residues. The CDR3 protein is CASSSQTSGVTDTQYF. CDR3 coding DNA: TGTGCCAGCAGTAGCCAGACTAGCGGAGTCACAGATACGCAGTATTTT.

In regard to this clonotype: A junction boundary mismatches the germline segment, possibly from a read error. The chain carries TRBV6-2 or TRBV6-3 and TRBJ2-3; D is unresolved. Germline lookup yields CDR1 MNHEY and CDR2 SVGEGT. The CDR3 loop spans 14 amino acids. In DNA form, the CDR3 reads TGTGCCAGCAGCTCTCGGACGGGCACAGATACGCGGTATTTT. Translation gives CASSSRTGTDTRYF.

On this clonotype itself: No conserved phenylalanine or tryptophan ends this CDR3, so it is likely a read error. This rearrangement joins TRBV7-9 to TRBJ1-5; TRBD1 might be the D (5 bases). V lost 3 bases, J lost 11 bases, and 14 bases lay in between. This CDR3 has 13 residues. The germline V gene encodes CDR1 SEHNR and CDR2 FQNEAQ (reference sequence). In DNA form, the CDR3 reads TGTGCCAGCAGCTTCCAGGGATTCGGGGCCCAGCATTCT. This encodes CASSFQGFGAQHS.

Concerning this clonotype: This may be a read error: a much more frequent sequence differs by one nucleotide. The chain recombines TRBV28 with TRBJ1-1; the D is unclear. Germline CDR1 reads MDHEN; CDR2 reads SYDVKM. There are 16 residues in the CDR3. Here the CDR3 reads CASSLPAPALNTEDFF. CDR3 DNA sequence: TGTGCCAGCAGCCTCCCGGCTCCGGCCTTGAACACTGAAGATTTCTTT.

V and J are TRBV24-1 and TRBJ1-1; D is perhaps TRBD1 (5 bases). CDR3 length equals 13 residues. From germline, CDR1 is KGHDR and CDR2 SFDVKD. V gave up 1 base and J gave up 3 bases, with 5 bases separating them. The CDR3 nucleotides read TGTGCCACCAGTGATTTAGGGGACACTGAAGCTTTCTTT. Its protein product is CATSDLGDTEAFF.

The chain employs TRBV3-1 and TRBJ1-1, with D tentatively TRBD1 (5 bases). CDR3 length: 11 amino acids. Trimming took off 5 bases at V and 8 bases at J, with 9 bases between the two ends. Germline values: CDR1 LGHDT, CDR2 YNNKEL (reference sequence). In DNA, the CDR3 is TGTGCCAGCAGCAAGACAGCAGAAGCTTTCTTT. Translated, it gives CASSKTAEAFF.

This clonotype was detected ten times or more. CDR3 loop: CSATRDGNQPQHF. Here the CDR3 DNA reads TGCAGTGCTACCAGGGATGGCAATCAGCCCCAGCATTTT. This chain connects TRBV20-1 to TRBJ1-5; a weak D match, TRBD1 (5 bases). This CDR3 has 13 residues. From germline, CDR1 is DFQATT and CDR2 SNEGSKA (reference sequence). Trimming removed 4 bases at V and 2 bases at J, with 9 bases between.

The J gene is TRBJ2-7, the V gene TRBV12-3 or TRBV12-4; 10 bases agree with TRBD1. This CDR3 has 14 residues. V dropped 5 bases and J dropped 5; count of bases not matched to a gene: 6. In DNA, the CDR3 is TGTGCCAGCAGTCAAGCCGGGACAGGGGACGAGCAGTACGTC. Translating gives CASSQAGTGDEQYV.

This clonotype has a count of ten or more. J is TRBJ1-4 and V is TRBV20-1; no clear D. This CDR3 has 11 residues. Per germline, CDR1 DFQATT and CDR2 SNEGSKA (reference sequence). CDR3 protein: CSPATNEKLFF. In DNA, the CDR3 is TGCAGCCCAGCGACTAATGAAAAACTGTTTTTT.

This clonotype was picked up a small number of times. This chain connects TRBV7-2 to TRBJ2-1; 8 bases match TRBD2. The CDR3 is 15 amino acids. The germline gives CDR1 SGHTA, CDR2 FQGNSA. V was clipped by 7 bases and J by 5 bases; unmatched bases: 10. In nucleotides, the CDR3 is TGTGCCAGCACCCTCCGGGGGGGCGGTAACAATGAGCAGTTCTTC. It translates to CASTLRGGGNNEQFF.

This clonotype was recorded many times. CDR3 sequence reads: CASRPLVGITDTQYF. As DNA, the CDR3 is TGTGCCAGCAGGCCTTTGGTGGGAATCACAGATACGCAGTATTTT. This chain uses TRBV28 with TRBJ2-3; no reliable D call. CDR3 length: 15 amino acids. Trimming pared 6 bases from V and 2 bases from J, leaving 15 bases between. In germline, CDR1 is MDHEN, CDR2 SYDVKM.

The chain is built from TRBV6-2 or TRBV6-3 and TRBJ2-1; a possible D gene is TRBD1 (5 bases). Germline V gene lookup returns CDR1 MNHEY and CDR2 SVGEGT. Deletions cut 6 bases from V and 5 bases from J, with 17 bases between. This CDR3 has 15 amino acids. This chain's CDR3 is CASRTDTTYDNEQFF. CDR3 DNA sequence: TGTGCCAGCAGGACGGACACCACGTACGACAATGAGCAGTTCTTC.

As regards this clonotype: This may arise from a read error, as a much more abundant clone is one base away. This rearrangement joins TRBV20-1 to TRBJ2-5, with D possibly being TRBD2 (6 bases). There are 14 residues in the CDR3. Germline CDR1 is DFQATT and CDR2 is SNEGSKA (reference sequence). DNA for the CDR3: TGCAGTGCTAGAGTCTCGACTAGTCAAGAGACCCAGCACTTC. Translating gives CSARVSTSQETQHF.

This clonotype was observed at least ten times. The V gene is TRBV6-1, the J gene TRBJ1-1; D perhaps matches TRBD1 (6 bases). The CDR3 spans 14 residues. Deletions cut 7 bases from V and 1 base from J, with 13 bases between. Germline V lookup: CDR1 MNHNS, CDR2 SASEGT. CDR3 DNA: TGTGCCAGCACCTTGACAGGAGCGAACACTGAAGCTTTCTTT. Its protein product is CASTLTGANTEAFF.

This clonotype appeared many times. This chain connects TRBV2 to TRBJ2-3, with 10 positions matching TRBD2. This CDR3 region has 17 residues. Trimming at V came to 6 bases and at J to 4 bases, leaving 13 bases not matched to a gene. Germline values: CDR1 SNHLY, CDR2 FYNNEI. The DNA of the CDR3 is TGTGCCAGCAGCGACATCCATCTAGCGGGGGTTCCAGATACGCAGTATTTT. Amino acid sequence: CASSDIHLAGVPDTQYF.

This clonotype was seen at least ten times. The rearrangement uses TRBV20-1 and TRBJ2-5, with 7 bases matching TRBD1. The CDR3 has 13 residues. CDR1 DFQATT and CDR2 SNEGSKA come from the germline V gene (reference sequence). V lost 5 bases, J lost 5 bases, and 8 bases stayed unmatched. The chain's CDR3 is CSAPRQGVETQYF. Here the CDR3 DNA reads TGCAGTGCTCCTAGACAGGGAGTGGAGACCCAGTACTTC.